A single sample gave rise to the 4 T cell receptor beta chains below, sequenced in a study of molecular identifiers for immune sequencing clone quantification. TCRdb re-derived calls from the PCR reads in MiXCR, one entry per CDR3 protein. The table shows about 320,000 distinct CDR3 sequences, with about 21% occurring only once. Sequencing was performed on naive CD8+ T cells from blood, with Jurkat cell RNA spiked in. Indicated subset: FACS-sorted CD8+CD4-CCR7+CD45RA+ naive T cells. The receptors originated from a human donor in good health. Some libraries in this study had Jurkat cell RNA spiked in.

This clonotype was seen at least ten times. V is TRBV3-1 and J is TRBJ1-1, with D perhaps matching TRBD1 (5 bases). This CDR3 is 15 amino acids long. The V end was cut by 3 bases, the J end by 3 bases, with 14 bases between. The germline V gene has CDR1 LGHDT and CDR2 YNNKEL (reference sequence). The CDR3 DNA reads TGTGCCAGCAGCCATTACGGGGCGCAGGACACTGAAGCTTTCTTT. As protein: CASSHYGAQDTEAFF.

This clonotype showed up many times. The CDR3 protein is CASSYSGELRGMAQYF. Written as DNA, the CDR3 is TGTGCCAGCAGTTACTCGGGAGAGCTACGGGGGATGGCCCAGTACTTC. V and J are TRBV6-5 and TRBJ2-5; the D gene is possibly TRBD2 (6 bases). Germline assignment: CDR1 MNHEY and CDR2 SVGAGI. V gave up 0 bases and J gave up 9 bases, with 20 bases separating them. There are 16 residues in the CDR3.

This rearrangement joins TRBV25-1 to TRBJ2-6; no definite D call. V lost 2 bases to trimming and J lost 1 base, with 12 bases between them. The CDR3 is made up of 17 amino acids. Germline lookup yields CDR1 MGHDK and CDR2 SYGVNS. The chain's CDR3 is CASSESGSFSGANVLTF. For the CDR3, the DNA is TGTGCCAGCAGTGAAAGTGGCTCGTTTTCTGGGGCCAACGTCCTGACTTTC.

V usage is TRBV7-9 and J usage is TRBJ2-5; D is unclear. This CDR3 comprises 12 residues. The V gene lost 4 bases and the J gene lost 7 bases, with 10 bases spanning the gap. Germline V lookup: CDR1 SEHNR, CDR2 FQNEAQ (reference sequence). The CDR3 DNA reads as TGTGCCAGCAGCTCCCTTATTGGGACCCAGTACTTC. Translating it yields CASSSLIGTQYF.